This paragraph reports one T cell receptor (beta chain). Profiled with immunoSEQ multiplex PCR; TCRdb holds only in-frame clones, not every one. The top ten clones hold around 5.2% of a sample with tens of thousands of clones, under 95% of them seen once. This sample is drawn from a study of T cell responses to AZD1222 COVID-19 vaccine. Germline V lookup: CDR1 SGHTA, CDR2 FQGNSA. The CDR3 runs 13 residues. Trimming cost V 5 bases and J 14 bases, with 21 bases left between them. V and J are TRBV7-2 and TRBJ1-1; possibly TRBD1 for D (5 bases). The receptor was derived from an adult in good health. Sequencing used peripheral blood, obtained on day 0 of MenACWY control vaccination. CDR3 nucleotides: TGTGCCAGCAGCCCCCCCGGGACCCAGAAAGGGTTCTTT. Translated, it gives CASSPPGTQKGFF.